A selection of T cell receptor beta chains follows, all from one sample in a study of graft-versus-host responses after intestinal transplantation. Data came from immunoSEQ multiplex PCR; TCRdb stores just in-frame clones and leaves some out. The sample includes 77,000 or so clones, 80% to 95% of them seen just once. The specimen comprised PBMCs, sampled 98 days after intestinal transplantation. These receptors originate from a human patient who received an intestinal transplant, so some T cells may come from the graft donor. The CDR3 runs from the conserved cysteine through the conserved F or W. A D gene is named only where the DNA matches it firmly. The size of a clone is reported for some rows only, either as once, few or many, or as a class for expanded clones.

V	size	D	J	CDR3	DNA
TRBV19	few	NA	TRBJ1-5	CASSIDHQVVNQPQHF	TGTGCCAGTAGTATAGATCATCAGGTTGTCAATCAGCCCCAGCATTTT
TRBV28	NA	NA	TRBJ2-7	CASSLQGIREQYF	TGTGCCAGCAGTTTACAGGGTATCAGGGAGCAGTACTTC
TRBV28	NA	TRBD1	TRBJ1-4	CASSFPGTGEEKLFF	TGTGCCAGCAGTTTTCCTGGGACAGGAGAAGAAAAACTGTTTTTT
TRBV9	NA	NA	TRBJ2-7	CASSPWEGGRREQYF	TGTGCCAGCAGCCCGTGGGAAGGGGGGCGACGGGAGCAGTACTTC
TRBV27	NA	TRBD2	TRBJ2-7	CASSVRLAGLYEQYF	TGTGCCAGCAGTGTTAGACTAGCGGGATTGTACGAGCAGTACTTC
TRBV7-2	NA	TRBD1	TRBJ2-7	CASSSLEDRTYEQYF	TGTGCCAGCAGTTCCTTGGAGGACAGGACATACGAGCAGTACTTC
TRBV7-2	NA	TRBD1	TRBJ2-3	CASRTGAYSTDTQYF	TGTGCCAGCAGGACAGGGGCCTATAGCACAGATACGCAGTATTTT
TRBV9	NA	TRBD1	TRBJ1-1	CASSARDRQNTEAFF	TGTGCCAGCAGCGCCAGGGACAGACAGAACACTGAAGCTTTCTTT
TRBV28	NA	NA	TRBJ2-7	CASNPMGHLTYEQYF	TGTGCCAGCAACCCTATGGGACACCTCACCTACGAGCAGTACTTC
TRBV6-5	NA	NA	TRBJ1-2	CASGEDYGYTF	TGTGCCAGTGGGGAGGACTATGGCTACACCTTC
TRBV4-1	NA	NA	TRBJ1-2	CASSPGRTNYGYTF	TGCGCCAGCAGCCCCGGACGGACTAACTATGGCTACACCTTC
TRBV7-9	NA	TRBD2	TRBJ2-7	CASSLRLAGVSYEQYF	TGTGCCAGCAGCTTAAGGCTAGCGGGGGTCTCCTACGAGCAGTACTTC
TRBV19	NA	NA	TRBJ1-1	CASSIDLWGGVPEAFF	TGTGCCAGTAGTATAGATCTATGGGGTGGGGTCCCTGAAGCTTTCTTT
TRBV10-1	NA	TRBD1	TRBJ1-4	CASSPPTGATNEKLFF	TGCGCCAGCAGCCCTCCGACAGGGGCAACTAATGAAAAACTGTTTTTT
TRBV2	NA	NA	TRBJ2-1	CAKRGTNYNEQFF	TGTGCCAAACGCGGCACGAACTACAATGAGCAGTTCTTC
TRBV5-6	NA	NA	TRBJ2-1	CASSLGENEQFF	TGTGCCAGCAGCTTAGGGGAAAATGAGCAGTTCTTC
TRBV5-1	NA	NA	TRBJ2-3	CASSPDGNTDTQYF	TGCGCCAGCAGCCCGGACGGGAACACAGATACGCAGTATTTT
TRBV5-1	NA	NA	TRBJ2-7	CASSPQPIDPRRSYEQYF	TGCGCCAGCAGCCCACAACCAATTGATCCTCGGCGCTCCTACGAGCAGTACTTC
TRBV6-1	few	NA	TRBJ1-5	CASSASQPQHF	TGTGCCAGCAGCGCAAGTCAGCCCCAGCATTTT
TRBV6-5	NA	NA	TRBJ2-3	CASSPLSRHTDTQYF	TGTGCCAGCAGTCCACTATCCCGCCACACAGATACGCAGTATTTT
TRBV9	NA	NA	TRBJ2-3	CASSFRGYGTDTQYF	TGTGCCAGCAGCTTTAGGGGGTACGGCACAGATACGCAGTATTTT
TRBV5-1	NA	NA	TRBJ1-1	CASSLGWQMNTEAFF	TGCGCCAGCAGCTTGGGGTGGCAGATGAACACTGAAGCTTTCTTT
TRBV4-1	NA	NA	TRBJ2-4	CASSQEAGIAKNIQYF	TGCGCCAGCAGCCAAGAGGCGGGAATAGCCAAAAACATTCAGTACTTC
TRBV2	NA	NA	TRBJ1-4	CASSEQGSRFGTNEKLFF	TGTGCCAGCAGTGAACAGGGGTCGAGGTTTGGTACTAATGAAAAACTGTTTTTT
TRBV27	once	TRBD1	TRBJ1-6	CASSLRGLVANSPLHF	TGTGCCAGCAGTTTAAGGGGGCTGGTTGCTAATTCACCCCTCCACTTT
TRBV7-2	NA	TRBD2	TRBJ2-5	CASSSPTSGVQETQYF	TGTGCCAGCAGCTCTCCTACTAGCGGGGTGCAAGAGACCCAGTACTTC
TRBV5-1	NA	NA	TRBJ2-5	CASSNPEETQYF	TGCGCCAGCAGCAACCCAGAAGAGACCCAGTACTTC
TRBV7-6	NA	NA	TRBJ2-1	CASSLGGTIYNEQFF	TGTGCCAGCAGCTTAGGAGGGACAATCTACAATGAGCAGTTCTTC
TRBV12-5	NA	NA	TRBJ2-7	CASSTRGSSYEQYF	TGTGCTAGCTCAACCCGGGGGTCGTCCTACGAGCAGTACTTC
TRBV19	NA	NA	TRBJ1-2	CASSIRVEAYYGYTF	TGTGCCAGTAGTATCCGGGTGGAGGCGTACTATGGCTACACCTTC
TRBV5-6	NA	TRBD1	TRBJ1-2	CASSLEVWQGADGYTF	TGTGCCAGCAGCTTGGAAGTCTGGCAGGGGGCGGATGGCTACACCTTC
TRBV5-6	NA	TRBD2	TRBJ2-1	CASSLGLAGVNEQFF	TGTGCCAGCAGCTTGGGACTAGCGGGAGTCAATGAGCAGTTCTTC
TRBV4-2	NA	TRBD1	TRBJ2-3	CASRYSGTGTDTQYF	TGTGCCAGCCGCTACTCCGGGACAGGCACAGATACGCAGTATTTT
TRBV6-6	NA	NA	TRBJ2-3	CASSYWHSSTDTQYF	TGTGCCAGCAGTTACTGGCATTCTAGCACAGATACGCAGTATTTT
TRBV6-5	NA	TRBD1	TRBJ1-2	CASKGGGGYTF	TGTGCCAGCAAAGGGGGCGGGGGCTACACCTTC
TRBV4-1	NA	TRBD2	TRBJ2-7	CASSALGLAYEQYF	TGCGCCAGCAGCGCGCTGGGACTAGCCTACGAGCAGTACTTC
TRBV11-2	NA	TRBD2	TRBJ2-7	CASSFGTSGGPYEQYF	TGTGCCAGCAGCTTTGGGACTAGCGGGGGGCCCTACGAGCAGTACTTC
TRBV27	once	TRBD2	TRBJ2-5	CASSQSSGGWETQYF	TGTGCCAGCAGCCAATCGAGCGGGGGCTGGGAGACCCAGTACTTC
TRBV7-9	NA	NA	TRBJ1-2	CASSLRSQRNYGYTF	TGTGCCAGCAGCTTACGTTCACAGCGAAACTATGGCTACACCTTC
TRBV7-9	NA	NA	TRBJ1-2	CASSLGQGAYGYTF	TGTGCCAGCAGCTTAGGCCAGGGAGCTTACGGCTACACCTTC